A single sample gave rise to the 2 T cell receptor beta chains below, sequenced in a study of blood T cells in healthy people across ages. Sample-barcoded 5' priming and a J-beta primer mix drove a second PCR of about 6 to 11 cycles. TCRdb called the 5' RACE reads again in MiXCR, with one record for every CDR3 protein. Of more than 650,000 distinct CDR3 sequences detected, about 48% appear once; the ten largest clones hold roughly 40%. Sequencing used blood. The source of these receptors is an elderly man in good health.

This chain links TRBV12-3 or TRBV12-4 with TRBJ2-2, with TRBD2 as a possible D gene (6 bases). This CDR3 region has 14 residues. The V end was cut by 5 bases, the J end by 4 bases, with 11 bases between. The CDR3 spells CASSPRSGTGELFF. For the CDR3, the DNA is TGTGCCAGCAGTCCCCGTAGCGGCACCGGGGAGCTGTTTTTT.

This rearrangement joins TRBV5-4 to TRBJ2-2, with D tentatively TRBD1 or TRBD2 (6 bases each). The V gene's germline CDR1 is SGHNT and CDR2 YYREEE (reference sequence). The V end was cut by 6 bases, the J end by 3 bases, with 15 bases between. The CDR3 is 15 amino acids. The CDR3 DNA reads TGTGCCAGCACCTCGGGGGCACTGGACACCGGGGAGCTGTTTTTT. This translates into CASTSGALDTGELFF.